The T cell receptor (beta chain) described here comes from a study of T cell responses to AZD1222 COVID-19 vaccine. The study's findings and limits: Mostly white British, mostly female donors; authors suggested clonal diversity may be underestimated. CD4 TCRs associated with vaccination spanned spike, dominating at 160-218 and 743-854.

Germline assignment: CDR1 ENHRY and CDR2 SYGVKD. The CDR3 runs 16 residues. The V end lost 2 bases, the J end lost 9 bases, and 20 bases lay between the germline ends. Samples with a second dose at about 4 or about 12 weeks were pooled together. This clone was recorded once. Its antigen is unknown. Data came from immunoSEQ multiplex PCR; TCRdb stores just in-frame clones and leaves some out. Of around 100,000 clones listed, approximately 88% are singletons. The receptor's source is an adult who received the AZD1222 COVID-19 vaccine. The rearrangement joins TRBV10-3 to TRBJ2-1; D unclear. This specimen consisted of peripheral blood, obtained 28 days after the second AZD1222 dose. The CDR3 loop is CAISELPSRPLVEQFF. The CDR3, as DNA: TGTGCCATCAGTGAGCTCCCGTCCCGACCTCTGGTTGAGCAGTTCTTC.